This T cell receptor beta chain was recorded in a study of graft-versus-host responses after intestinal transplantation. For the study at large: Anti-thymocyte globulin served as induction for all recipients, who then took tacrolimus and steroids for about three years. Study observations and caveats: Graft-donor T cell macrochimerism in patients accompanied high graft-versus-host to host-versus-graft clonal ratios in allografts. Researchers found peak circulating GvH clone levels linked to early post-transplant HvG declines.

Comments on this clone: What it recognizes is unknown.

CDR3 length equals 11 residues. Trimming removed 2 bases from V and 7 bases from J, with 5 bases in between. CDR1 and CDR2 from the germline V gene are PRHDT and FYEKMQ (reference sequence). The repertoire was sequenced with immunoSEQ multiplex PCR; TCRdb's copy has only in-frame clones and lacks some. The sample contains about 120,000 clones, just over 90% of which appear only once. The gene calls are TRBV13 and TRBJ1-1, with D uncertain. The sample consisted of unstimulated CD8+ T cells sorted from spleen or lymph node cells, taken before intestinal transplant. The TCR comes from a human donor who received an intestinal transplant. Written as DNA, the CDR3 is TGTGCCAGCAGCTTAAGGCTTGAAGCTTTCTTT. Its protein is CASSLRLEAFF.